This T cell receptor (beta chain) was profiled in a study of regulatory T cells in long-lasting Graves disease. Study-wide results and caveats: It was in persistent disease that TRBV28, TRBJ1-2 and TRBJ2-5 were favored.

HTBI primers from iRepertoire and Arm-PCR of CDR3 regions yielded the TCR beta libraries. TCRdb reanalysed the multiplex PCR reads using MiXCR and keeps one entry per CDR3 protein. There are 560,000 or so distinct CDR3 sequences in the sample; about 16% occur only once, and approximately 12% lies in the top ten. V was clipped by 3 bases and J by 6 bases, with 11 bases between them. The CDR3 has 14 amino acids. Germline loops: CDR1 MRHNA, CDR2 SNTAGT. Of note for this clonotype: Its target is unknown. This sequence may be a read error, since a much larger clone differs from it by one base.

Time point: newly diagnosed GD, antithyroid drugs for less than 3 months. RNA isolated from PBMCs was used to make the TCR library. Diagnosing Graves' disease relied on the American Thyroid Association guidelines. In addition, the sample was reused for a study of T cells in Graves' hyperthyroidism and ophthalmopathy. That source adds: Patients between 18 and 65 years old had hyperthyroidism, newly diagnosed and lasting under 2 months.

The TCR originated in a man between 18 and 35 years old with Graves disease. The chain carries TRBV6-4 and TRBJ2-2; the D is unclear. This sample comprised peripheral blood mononuclear cells (PBMCs), obtained at new diagnosis, from a patient treated with antithyroid drugs. The CDR3 DNA sequence: TGTGCCAGCAGTGAAGCTTTTTGTCCCGGGGAGCTGTTTTTT. Its protein is CASSEAFCPGELFF.